One T cell receptor beta chain is described in this entry. This record belongs to a study of T-cell reconstitution after alpha-beta-depleted transplantation in children. The CDR3 totals 14 residues. The V and J ends lost 6 bases and 6 bases respectively, with 15 bases between them. Germline values: CDR1 SGHRS, CDR2 YFSETQ. Unique molecular identifiers were incorporated when the TCRbeta library was constructed. TCRdb re-called the PCR reads through MiXCR, storing one row per CDR3 protein. The table has about 610,000 distinct CDR3 sequences, roughly a tenth seen once. The source was PBMCs from the stem cell graft donor, collected from the stem cell graft. The chain couples TRBV5-1 to TRBJ2-2; D is perhaps TRBD2 (6 bases). The TCR comes from a human donor who donated a stem cell graft to a child with acute myeloid leukemia. The CDR3 loop reads CASKEGPTPGELFF. The CDR3 DNA reads as TGCGCCAGCAAGGAGGGACCAACCCCCGGGGAGCTGTTTTTT. The full variable domain, its missing parts supplied by reference TRBV5-1 and TRBJ2-2, is KAGVTQTPRYLIKTRGQQVTLSCSPISGHRSVSWYQQTPGQGLQFLFEYFSETQRNKGNFPGRFSGRQFSNSRSEMNVSTLELGDSALYLCASKEGPTPGELFFGEGSRLTVL.